In this sample, the clone carrying this TCR beta chain turned up many times. TCRdb independently ran MiXCR on the PCR reads; one entry per CDR3 protein. Seen here are around 19,000 distinct CDR3 sequences, 37% observed once, and the top ten hold around 7.4%. The CDR3 consists of 13 residues. The germline gives CDR1 SGHVS, CDR2 FQNEAQ. Trimming took 2 bases from V and 10 from J, leaving 12 bases between them. These data are taken from a study of immune characterization of retroperitoneal liposarcoma. The sequence came from a male donor with retroperitoneal liposarcoma. Sample: blood. The rearrangement uses TRBV7-8 and TRBJ2-1, with D hard to call. The CDR3 DNA sequence: TGTGCCAGCAGCTTAACTTCTACGTACGAGCAGTTCTTC. This codes for CASSLTSTYEQFF. Filled out from reference TRBV7-8 and TRBJ2-1, the complete variable domain reads GAGVSQSPRYKVAKRGQDVALRCDPISGHVSLFWYQQALGQGPEFLTYFQNEAQLDKSGLPSDRFFAERPEGSVSTLKIQRTQQEDSAVYLCASSLTSTYEQFFGPGTRLTVL.